Detailed here is one T cell receptor beta chain. In the original analysis: Counts of nucleated cells, estimated from reference gene primer amplification, were obtained. Measured with immunoSEQ multiplex PCR; TCRdb has only the in-frame clones, and not every one. Clonal size and the V and J genes are those of that table, whereas D and trimming came from the DNA. The sample shows about 160,000 clones, around three quarters of them seen only once. The data are from a study of blood T cell repertoires in COVID-19. About the study: T cells, B-cell-depleted T cells, or PBMCs supplied cDNA or gDNA.

V lost 6 bases and J lost 8; bases outside the gene matches: 13. Germline assignment: CDR1 SNHLY and CDR2 FYNNEI. The CDR3 has 15 amino acids. The sample comprised peripheral blood. The chain couples TRBV2 to TRBJ1-2; 9 nucleotides align to TRBD1. The TCR originated in a man between 60 and 75 years old with acute or convalescent COVID-19. The CDR3 region is CASSTMDRGSGGYTF. CDR3 DNA sequence: TGTGCCAGCAGCACAATGGACAGGGGCTCTGGCGGCTACACCTTC.